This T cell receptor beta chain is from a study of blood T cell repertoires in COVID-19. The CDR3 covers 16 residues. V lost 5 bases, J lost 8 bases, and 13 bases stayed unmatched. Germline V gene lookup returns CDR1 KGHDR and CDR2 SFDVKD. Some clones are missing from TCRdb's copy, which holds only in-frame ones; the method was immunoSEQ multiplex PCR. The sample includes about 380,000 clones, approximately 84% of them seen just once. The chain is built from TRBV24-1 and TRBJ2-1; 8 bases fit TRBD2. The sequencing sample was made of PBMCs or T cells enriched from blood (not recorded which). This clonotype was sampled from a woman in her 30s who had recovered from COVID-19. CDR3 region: CATSGTGTRGSDEQFF. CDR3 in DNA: TGTGCCACCAGTGGCACCGGGACTAGAGGTTCCGATGAGCAGTTCTTC.